This TCR beta chain was recovered during a study of CD8 T cells in Susac syndrome. CD8+ and CD4+ T cells circulating in blood were sequenced for TCR beta. Negative isolation yielded CD8+ and CD4+ T cells; FACS enriched TEMRA cells. Random-hexamer reverse transcription was applied to roughly 0.5 to 1 ug RNA. TCRdb processed the immunoSEQ multiplex PCR reads anew with MiXCR; each CDR3 protein has one entry. This table holds 150,000 or so distinct CDR3 sequences, around 94% found once. The sequencing input was CD4+ T cells from PBMCs. This receptor was obtained from a human donor with multiple sclerosis.

The CDR3 nucleotides are TGTGCCAGCAGTTACCGGGACAGAGAGACCCAGTACTTC. It encodes CASSYRDRETQYF. V is TRBV12-3 or TRBV12-4 and J is TRBJ2-5; 7 bases agree with TRBD1. This CDR3 spans 13 amino acids. The junction had 3 bases not matched to a gene; V was cut back by 4 bases and J by 4 bases.